This T cell receptor (beta chain) was profiled in a study of early T cells in non-severe SARS-CoV-2 infection. The CDR3 extends over 18 amino acids. Trimming at V came to 0 bases and at J to 2 bases, leaving 7 bases not matched to a gene. Germline V gene lookup returns CDR1 SGHAT and CDR2 FQNNGV. Many counts were recorded for this clonotype. TCRdb re-derived calls from the 5' RACE reads in MiXCR, one entry per CDR3 protein. The sample includes over 60,000 distinct CDR3 sequences, about an eighth of them seen just once. The clonotype comes from an adult who was a healthcare worker with PCR-confirmed SARS-CoV-2 infection or an uninfected control (not recorded which). This sequence joins TRBV11-2 and TRBJ1-6; TRBD1 aligns across 7 bases. Sequenced material: whole blood, taken at baseline. This CDR3 is CASSLDRNRGTYNSPLHF. The DNA of the CDR3 is TGTGCCAGCAGCTTAGATCGAAACAGGGGCACCTATAATTCACCCCTCCACTTT.